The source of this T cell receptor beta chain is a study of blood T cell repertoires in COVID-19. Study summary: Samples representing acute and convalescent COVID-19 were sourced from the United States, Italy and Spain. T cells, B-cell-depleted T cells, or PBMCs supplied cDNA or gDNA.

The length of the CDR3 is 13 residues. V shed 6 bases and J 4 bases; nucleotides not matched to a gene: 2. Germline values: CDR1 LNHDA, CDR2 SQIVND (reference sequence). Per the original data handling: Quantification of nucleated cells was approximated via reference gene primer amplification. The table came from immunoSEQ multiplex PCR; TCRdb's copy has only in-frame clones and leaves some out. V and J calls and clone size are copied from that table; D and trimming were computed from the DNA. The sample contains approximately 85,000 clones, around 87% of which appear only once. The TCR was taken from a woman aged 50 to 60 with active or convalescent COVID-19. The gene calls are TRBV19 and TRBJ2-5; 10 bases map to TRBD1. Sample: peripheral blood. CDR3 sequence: CASRRTGGETQYF. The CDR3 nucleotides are TGTGCCAGTAGAAGGACAGGGGGAGAGACCCAGTACTTC.